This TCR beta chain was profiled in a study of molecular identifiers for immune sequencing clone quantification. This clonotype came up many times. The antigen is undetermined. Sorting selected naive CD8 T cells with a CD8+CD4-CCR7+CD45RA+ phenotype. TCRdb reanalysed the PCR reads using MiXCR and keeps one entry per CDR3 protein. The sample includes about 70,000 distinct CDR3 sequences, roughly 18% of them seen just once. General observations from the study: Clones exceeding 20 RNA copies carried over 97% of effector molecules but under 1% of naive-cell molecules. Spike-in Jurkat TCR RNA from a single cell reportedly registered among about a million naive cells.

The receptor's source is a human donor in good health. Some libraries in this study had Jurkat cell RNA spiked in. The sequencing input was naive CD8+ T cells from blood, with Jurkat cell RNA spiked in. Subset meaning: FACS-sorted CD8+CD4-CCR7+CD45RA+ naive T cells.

CDR3 sequence: CASSYSGLAGVVEQFF. CDR3 bases: TGTGCCAGCAGTTACTCCGGACTAGCGGGAGTGGTTGAGCAGTTCTTC. The chain employs TRBV6-5 and TRBJ2-1; 13 nucleotides line up with TRBD2. Looked up from germline, CDR1 is MNHEY and CDR2 is SVGAGI. After removal of 0 bases from V and 9 bases from J, the junction contained 5 bases not matched to a gene. The CDR3 contains 16 residues.